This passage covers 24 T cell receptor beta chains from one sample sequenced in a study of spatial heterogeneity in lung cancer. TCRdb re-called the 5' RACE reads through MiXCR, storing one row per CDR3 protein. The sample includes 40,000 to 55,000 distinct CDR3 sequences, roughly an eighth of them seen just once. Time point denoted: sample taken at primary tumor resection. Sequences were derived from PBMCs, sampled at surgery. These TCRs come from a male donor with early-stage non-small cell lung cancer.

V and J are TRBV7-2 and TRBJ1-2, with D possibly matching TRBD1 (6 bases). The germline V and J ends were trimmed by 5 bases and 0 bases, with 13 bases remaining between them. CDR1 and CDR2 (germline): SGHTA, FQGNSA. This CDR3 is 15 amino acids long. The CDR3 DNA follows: TGTGCCAGCAGCCTATGGACAGCCCCTAACTATGGCTACACCTTC. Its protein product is CASSLWTAPNYGYTF.

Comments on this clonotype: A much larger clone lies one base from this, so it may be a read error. The chain's CDR3 is CVSSSRTGTDTQYF. The CDR3 DNA is TGTGTCAGCAGCTCCCGGACGGGCACAGATACGCAGTATTTT. This chain joins TRBV7-3 and TRBJ2-3; D unclear. CDR1 and CDR2 from the germline V gene are SGHTA and FQGTGA. The length of the CDR3 is 14 residues.

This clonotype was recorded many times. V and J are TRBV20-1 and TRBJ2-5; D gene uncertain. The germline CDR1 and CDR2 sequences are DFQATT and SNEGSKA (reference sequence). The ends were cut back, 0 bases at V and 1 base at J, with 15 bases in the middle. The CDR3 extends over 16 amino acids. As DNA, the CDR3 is TGCAGTGCTAGAGATACGTTTCTAGATTTCCAAGAGACCCAGTACTTC. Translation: CSARDTFLDFQETQYF.

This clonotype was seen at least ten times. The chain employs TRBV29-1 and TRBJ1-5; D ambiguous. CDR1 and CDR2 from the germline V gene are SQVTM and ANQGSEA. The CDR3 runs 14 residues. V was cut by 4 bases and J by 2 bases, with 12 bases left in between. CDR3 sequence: CSVGEGGGNQPQHF. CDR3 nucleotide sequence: TGCAGCGTTGGGGAGGGCGGAGGCAATCAGCCCCAGCATTTT.

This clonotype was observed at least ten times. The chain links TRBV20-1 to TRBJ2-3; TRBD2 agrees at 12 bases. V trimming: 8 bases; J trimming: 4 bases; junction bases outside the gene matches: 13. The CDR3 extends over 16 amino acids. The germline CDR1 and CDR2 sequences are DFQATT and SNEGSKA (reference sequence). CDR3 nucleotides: TGCAGTCTGGTGCCTAGCGGGGGGGCGTTAGCAGATACGCAGTATTTT. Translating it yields CSLVPSGGALADTQYF.

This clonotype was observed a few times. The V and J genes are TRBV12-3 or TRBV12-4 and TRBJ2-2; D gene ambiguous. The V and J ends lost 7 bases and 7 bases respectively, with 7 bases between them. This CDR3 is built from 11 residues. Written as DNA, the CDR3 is TGTGCCAGCACCCTTAACGGGGAGCTGTTTTTT. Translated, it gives CASTLNGELFF.

CDR3 sequence (DNA): TGTGCCAGCAGCCTGACGGAGTCTGGAAACACCATATATTTT. Translation gives CASSLTESGNTIYF. The rearrangement uses TRBV6-6 and TRBJ1-3; no clear D. CDR3 size: 14 residues. Looked up from germline, CDR1 is MNHNY and CDR2 is SVGAGI (reference sequence). V lost 6 bases and J 1 base, leaving 10 bases between the germline ends.

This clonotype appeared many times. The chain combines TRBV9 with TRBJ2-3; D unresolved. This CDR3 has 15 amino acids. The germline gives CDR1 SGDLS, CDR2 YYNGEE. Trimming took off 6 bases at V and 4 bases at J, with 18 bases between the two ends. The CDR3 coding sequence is TGTGCCAGCACCCCAGACCCAGTTCGGGCAGATACGCAGTATTTT. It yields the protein CASTPDPVRADTQYF.

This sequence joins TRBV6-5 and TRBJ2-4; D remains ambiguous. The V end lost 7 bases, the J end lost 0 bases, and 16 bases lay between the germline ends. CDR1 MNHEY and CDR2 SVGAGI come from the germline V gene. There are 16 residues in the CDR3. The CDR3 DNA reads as TGTGCCAGCACCTCGGATCAACTTCTAGCCAAAAACATTCAGTACTTC. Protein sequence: CASTSDQLLAKNIQYF.

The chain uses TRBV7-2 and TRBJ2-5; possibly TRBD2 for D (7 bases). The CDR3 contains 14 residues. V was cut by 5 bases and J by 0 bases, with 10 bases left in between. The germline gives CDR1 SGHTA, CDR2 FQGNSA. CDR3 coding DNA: TGTGCCAGCAGCCCGGGGGGCGACCAAGAGACCCAGTACTTC. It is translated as CASSPGGDQETQYF.

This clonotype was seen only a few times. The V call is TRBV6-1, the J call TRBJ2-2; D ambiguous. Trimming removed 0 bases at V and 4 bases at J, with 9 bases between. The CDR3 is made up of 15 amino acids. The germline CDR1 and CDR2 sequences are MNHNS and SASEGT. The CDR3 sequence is CASSEALAFTGELFF. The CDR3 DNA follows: TGTGCCAGCAGTGAAGCGTTGGCCTTCACCGGGGAGCTGTTTTTT.

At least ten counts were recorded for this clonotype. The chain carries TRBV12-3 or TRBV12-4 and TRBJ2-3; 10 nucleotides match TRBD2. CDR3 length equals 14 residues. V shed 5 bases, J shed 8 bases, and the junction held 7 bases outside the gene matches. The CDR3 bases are TGTGCCAGCAGTCTTGGGACTAGCGTGGGTACGCAGTATTTT. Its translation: CASSLGTSVGTQYF.

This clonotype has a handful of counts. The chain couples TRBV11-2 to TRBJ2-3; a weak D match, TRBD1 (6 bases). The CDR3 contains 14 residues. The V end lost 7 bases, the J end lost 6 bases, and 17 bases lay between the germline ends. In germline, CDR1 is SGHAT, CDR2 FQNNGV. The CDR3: CASTAERGSDTQYF. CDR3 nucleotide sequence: TGTGCCAGCACCGCGGAGAGGGGGTCCGATACGCAGTATTTT. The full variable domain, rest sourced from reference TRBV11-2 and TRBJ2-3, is EAGVAQSPRYKIIEKRQSVAFWCNPISGHATLYWYQQILGQGPKLLIQFQNNGVVDDSQLPKDRFSAERLKGVDSTLKIQPAKLEDSAVYLCASTAERGSDTQYFGPGTRLTVL.

The CDR3 reads CASSPGPGDPYEQYF. The CDR3 coding sequence is TGCGCCAGCAGCCCAGGACCGGGGGACCCCTACGAGCAGTACTTC. The V call is TRBV5-1, the J call TRBJ2-7, with D perhaps matching TRBD2 (6 bases). Per the germline V gene, CDR1 is SGHRS and CDR2 is YFSETQ. The CDR3 contains 15 residues. V gave up 4 bases and J gave up 2 bases, with 16 bases separating them. The variable domain in full, with the rest retrieved from reference TRBV5-1 and TRBJ2-7, is KAGVTQTPRYLIKTRGQQVTLSCSPISGHRSVSWYQQTPGQGLQFLFEYFSETQRNKGNFPGRFSGRQFSNSRSEMNVSTLELGDSALYLCASSPGPGDPYEQYFGPGTRLTVT.

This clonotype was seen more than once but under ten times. The CDR3 DNA follows: TGTGCCAGCATGGCCGGGACCGCCTCAACAGATACGCAGTATTTT. As protein: CASMAGTASTDTQYF. The chain links TRBV25-1 to TRBJ2-3, with D perhaps assigned TRBD1 or TRBD2 (5 bases each). V was shortened by 7 bases and J by 3 bases, with 17 bases between the two germline ends. This CDR3 has 15 amino acids. The germline CDR1 and CDR2 sequences are MGHDK and SYGVNS.

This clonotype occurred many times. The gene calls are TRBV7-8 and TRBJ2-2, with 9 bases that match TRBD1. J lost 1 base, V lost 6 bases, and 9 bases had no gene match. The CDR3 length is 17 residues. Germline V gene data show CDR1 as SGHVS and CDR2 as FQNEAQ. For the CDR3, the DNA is TGTGCCAGCAGTTCCGCGCCGGACAGGGGGAACACCGGGGAGCTGTTTTTT. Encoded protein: CASSSAPDRGNTGELFF.

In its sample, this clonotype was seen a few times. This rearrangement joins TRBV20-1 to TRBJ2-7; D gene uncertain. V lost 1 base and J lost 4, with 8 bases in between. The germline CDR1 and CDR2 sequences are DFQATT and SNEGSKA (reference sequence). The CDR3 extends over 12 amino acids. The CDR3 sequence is CSARVEVYEQYF. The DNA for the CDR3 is TGCAGTGCTAGAGTAGAAGTATACGAGCAGTACTTC.

This CDR3 reads CSARADRDTEAFF. The CDR3 DNA reads TGCAGTGCTAGAGCCGACAGGGACACTGAAGCTTTCTTT. The chain employs TRBV20-1 and TRBJ1-1; 7 nucleotides match TRBD1. Germline values: CDR1 DFQATT, CDR2 SNEGSKA (reference sequence). With V trimmed by 1 base and J by 3 bases, 2 bases remained unmatched. The length of the CDR3 is 13 residues.

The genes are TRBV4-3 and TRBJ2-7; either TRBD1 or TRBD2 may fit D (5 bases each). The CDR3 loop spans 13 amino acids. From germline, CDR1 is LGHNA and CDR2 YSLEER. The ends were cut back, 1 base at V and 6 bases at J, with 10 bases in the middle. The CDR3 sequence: CASSQVRGLEQYF. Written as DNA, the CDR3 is TGCGCCAGCAGCCAAGTCCGGGGCCTCGAGCAGTACTTC.

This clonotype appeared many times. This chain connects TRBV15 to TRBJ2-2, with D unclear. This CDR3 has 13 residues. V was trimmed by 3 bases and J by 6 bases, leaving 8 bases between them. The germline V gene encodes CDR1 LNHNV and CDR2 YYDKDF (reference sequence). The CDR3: CATSSLRAGELFF. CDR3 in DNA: TGTGCCACCAGCAGCCTAAGGGCCGGGGAGCTGTTTTTT.

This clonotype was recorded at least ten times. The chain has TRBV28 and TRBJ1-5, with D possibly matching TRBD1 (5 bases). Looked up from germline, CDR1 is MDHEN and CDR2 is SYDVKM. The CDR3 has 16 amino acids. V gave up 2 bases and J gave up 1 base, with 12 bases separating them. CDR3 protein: CASSLGGYSSNQPQHF. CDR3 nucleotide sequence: TGTGCCAGCAGTTTAGGGGGTTATTCGAGCAATCAGCCCCAGCATTTT.

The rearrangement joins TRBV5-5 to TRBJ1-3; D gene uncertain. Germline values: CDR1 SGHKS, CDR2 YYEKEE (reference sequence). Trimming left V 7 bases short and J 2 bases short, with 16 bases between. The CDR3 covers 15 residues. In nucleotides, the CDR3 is TGTGCCAGCCGATCGGGCCCTGGAACTGGAAACACCATATATTTT. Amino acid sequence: CASRSGPGTGNTIYF.

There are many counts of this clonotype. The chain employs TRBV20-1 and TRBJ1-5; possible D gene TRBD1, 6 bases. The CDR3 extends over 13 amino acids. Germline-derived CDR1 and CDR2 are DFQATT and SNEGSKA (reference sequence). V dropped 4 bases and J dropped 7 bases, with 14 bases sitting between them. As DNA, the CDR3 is TGCAGTGCTAAGGGGGGGAGCGGACAGCCCCAGCATTTT. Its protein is CSAKGGSGQPQHF.

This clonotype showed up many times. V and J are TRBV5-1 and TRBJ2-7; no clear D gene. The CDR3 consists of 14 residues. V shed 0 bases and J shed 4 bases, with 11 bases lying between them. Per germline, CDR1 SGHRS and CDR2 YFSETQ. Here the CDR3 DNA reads TGCGCCAGCAGCTTGGCCAGAAGTAGTTACGAGCAGTACTTC. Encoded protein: CASSLARSSYEQYF.